This T cell receptor beta chain is from a study of blood T cell repertoires in COVID-19 (dated by TCRdb to 2018 to 2020). With regard to the full study: The collaborator samples originated in the United States, Italy and Spain and spanned the acute and convalescent phases of COVID-19. The material from the prospective study consisted of cDNA or gDNA derived from T cells, B-cell-depleted T cells, or PBMCs. The dataset comprised deeply sampled blood TCRbeta repertoires from subjects exposed to, actively infected with, or recovered from COVID-19. A freely available public database, intended as a resource for researchers studying the immune response to SARS-CoV-2, is where the repertoires were released. The samples were drawn from the first 160 participants of the ongoing ImmuneRACE study and from over a thousand subjects provided by 6 global collaborators. The sample metadata nearly always contained a de-identified subject ID, COVID-19 status, age in years and sex. Where HLA class I and class II types were available, the types were taken from metadata supplied by the sample provider, not from assay-based typing.

TCRbeta CDR3 regions were amplified from genomic DNA by means of the immunoSEQ Assay, a bias-controlled multiplex PCR. For the original study's pipeline: The number of nucleated cells in each sample was estimated from the amplification of reference gene primers within the assay. To quantify the absolute abundance of each unique TCRbeta CDR3 rearrangement, sequence reads were collapsed and filtered. For each sample, productive Simpson clonality was calculated as the square root of Simpson's diversity index across productive rearrangements. TCRdb took this table from immuneACCESS and kept in-frame rearrangements with V and J called. Such tables lack part of the clones; where checked against another copy, unresolved V genes explain under half of the gap, and the rest is unexplained. Clonal size and the V and J genes are those of that table, whereas D and trimming came from the DNA. In all, the sample holds fewer than 85,000 clones, and around 80% of those were seen once. The top ten constitute approximately 27% of the sample.

On this clone: This clone's antigen is unknown. No base quality values were provided; no much bigger clone lies one nucleotide off.

The research as a whole found: The amount of clinical and demographic metadata varied by source and participant and was provided uncurated.

Collaborating institutions collected whole blood in K2EDTA tubes following their own protocols. For TCRbeta analysis, collaborator samples were shipped as frozen whole blood, as isolated PBMCs, or as DNA extracted from either sample type. The CDR3 has 14 amino acids, counting the end cysteine and phenylalanine. Kept here is only the CDR3 DNA, which spans 42 bases and is read in frame from base 1. CDR1 and CDR2, per the germline V gene (reference sequence), are LNHDA and SQIVND. V is clipped by 3 bases and J by 8 bases, and the sequence between their germline boundaries is 11 bases long. The sequence joins TRBV19 to TRBJ1-6; a tentative D call is TRBD1 (5 bases match). The sequence came from an elderly woman with active or convalescent COVID-19. Specimen: peripheral blood. The base sequence is TGTGCCAGTAGTATCGGGGGAAGGGATTCACCCCTCCACTTT. It specifies CASSIGGRDSPLHF. With the portions outside the CDR3 filled from the reference TRBV19 and TRBJ1-6 genes, the complete variable region becomes DGGITQSPKYLFRKEGQNVTLSCEQNLNHDAMYWYRQDPGQGLRLIYYSQIVNDFQKGDIAEGYSVSREKKESFPLTVTSAQKNPTAFYLCASSIGGRDSPLHFGNGTRLTVT.